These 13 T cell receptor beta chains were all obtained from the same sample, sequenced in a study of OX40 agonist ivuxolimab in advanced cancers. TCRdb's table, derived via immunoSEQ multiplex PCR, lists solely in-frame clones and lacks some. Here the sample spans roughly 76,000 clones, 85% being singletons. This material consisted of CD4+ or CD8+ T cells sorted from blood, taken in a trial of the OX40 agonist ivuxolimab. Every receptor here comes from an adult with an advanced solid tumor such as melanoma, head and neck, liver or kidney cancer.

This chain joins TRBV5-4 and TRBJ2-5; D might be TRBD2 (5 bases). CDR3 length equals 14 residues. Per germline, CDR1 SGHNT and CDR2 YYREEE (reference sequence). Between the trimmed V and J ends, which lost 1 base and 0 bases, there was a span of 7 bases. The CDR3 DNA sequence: TGTGCCAGCAGCTTGAGGCGGGACCAAGAGACCCAGTACTTC. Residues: CASSLRRDQETQYF.

Here the CDR3 reads CASSLGQVGNTEAFF. CDR3 DNA: TGCGCCAGCAGCCTTGGACAGGTGGGGAACACTGAAGCTTTCTTT. V gene TRBV4-3 combines with J gene TRBJ1-1; TRBD1 aligns across 7 bases. The CDR3 length is 15 residues. The J segment lost 1 base and the V segment lost 4 bases, leaving 6 bases of the junction unmatched. Germline CDR1 and CDR2: LGHNA and YSLEER.

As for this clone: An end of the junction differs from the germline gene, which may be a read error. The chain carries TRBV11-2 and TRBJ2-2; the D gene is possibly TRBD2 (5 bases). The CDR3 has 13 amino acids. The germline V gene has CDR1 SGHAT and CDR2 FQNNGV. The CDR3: CASSYRRTEELFF. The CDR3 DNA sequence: TGTGCCAGCAGCTACCGGAGGACCGAGGAGCTGTTTTTT.

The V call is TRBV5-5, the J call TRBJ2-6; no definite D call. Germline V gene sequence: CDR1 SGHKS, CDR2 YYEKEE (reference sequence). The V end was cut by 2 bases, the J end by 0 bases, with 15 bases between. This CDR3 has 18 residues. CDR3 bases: TGTGCCAGCAGCTTTATGGTATGGTCGATCTCTGGGGCCAACGTCCTGACTTTC. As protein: CASSFMVWSISGANVLTF.

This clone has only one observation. CDR3 sequence reads: CASSGRDRNEQYF. CDR3 coding DNA: TGTGCCAGCAGCGGTCGGGACAGGAACGAGCAGTACTTC. The V call is TRBV21-1, the J call TRBJ2-7; the table's D gene call, TRBD1, was not cross checked with the DNA. TRBV21-1 is a pseudogene segment. CDR3 length: 13 amino acids.

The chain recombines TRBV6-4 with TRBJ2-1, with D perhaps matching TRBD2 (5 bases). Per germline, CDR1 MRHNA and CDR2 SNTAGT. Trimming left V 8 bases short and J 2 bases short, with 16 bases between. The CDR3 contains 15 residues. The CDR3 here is CASSKSGEPYNEQFF. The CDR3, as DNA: TGTGCCAGCTCGAAAAGCGGAGAGCCCTACAATGAGCAGTTCTTC.

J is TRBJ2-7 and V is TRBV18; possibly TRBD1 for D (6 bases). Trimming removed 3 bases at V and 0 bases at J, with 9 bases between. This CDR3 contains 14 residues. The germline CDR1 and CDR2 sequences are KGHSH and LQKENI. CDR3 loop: CASSPNRDSYEQYF. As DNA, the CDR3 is TGTGCCAGCTCACCCAACAGGGACTCCTACGAGCAGTACTTC.

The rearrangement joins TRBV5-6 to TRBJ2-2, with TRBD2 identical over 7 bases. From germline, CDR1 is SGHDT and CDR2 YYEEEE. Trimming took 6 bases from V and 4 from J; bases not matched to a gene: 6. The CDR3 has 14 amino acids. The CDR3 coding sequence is TGTGCCAGCATCCACAGCGGGGTCACCGGGGAGCTGTTTTTT. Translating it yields CASIHSGVTGELFF.

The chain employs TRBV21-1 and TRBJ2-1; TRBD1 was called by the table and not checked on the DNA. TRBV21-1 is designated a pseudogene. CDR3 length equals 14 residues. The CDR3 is CASSKIPGTAGQFF. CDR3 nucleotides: TGTGCCAGCAGCAAAATCCCCGGGACAGCGGGGCAGTTCTTC.

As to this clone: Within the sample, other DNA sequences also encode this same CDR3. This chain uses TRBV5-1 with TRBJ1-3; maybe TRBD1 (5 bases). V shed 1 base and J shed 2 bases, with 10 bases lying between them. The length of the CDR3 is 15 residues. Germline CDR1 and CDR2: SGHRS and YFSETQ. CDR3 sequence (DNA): TGCGCCAGCAGCTTGAGTGGGACTACTGGAAACACCATATATTTT. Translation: CASSLSGTTGNTIYF.

This chain's CDR3 is CASSPSLTDTQYF. The CDR3 coding sequence is TGTGCCAGCTCACCAAGTCTGACAGATACGCAGTATTTT. This chain uses TRBV18 with TRBJ2-3, with D hard to call. V was shortened by 2 bases and J by 3 bases, with 6 bases between the two germline ends. Per the germline V gene, CDR1 is KGHSH and CDR2 is LQKENI. There are 13 residues in the CDR3.

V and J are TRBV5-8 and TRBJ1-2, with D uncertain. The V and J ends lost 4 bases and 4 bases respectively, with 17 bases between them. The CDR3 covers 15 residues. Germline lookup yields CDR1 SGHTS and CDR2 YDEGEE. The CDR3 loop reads CASSPGHSGPYGYTF. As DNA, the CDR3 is TGTGCCAGCAGCCCTGGCCACTCGGGCCCCTATGGCTACACCTTC.

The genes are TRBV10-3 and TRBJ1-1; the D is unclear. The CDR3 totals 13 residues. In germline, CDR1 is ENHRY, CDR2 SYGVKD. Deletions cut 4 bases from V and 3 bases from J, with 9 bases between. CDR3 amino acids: CAISATGDTEAFF. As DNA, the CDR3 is TGTGCCATCAGTGCCACCGGGGACACTGAAGCTTTCTTT.